The rows below give T cell receptor beta chains drawn from one sample of a study of cytomegalovirus exposure and HLA in healthy donors. TCRdb's table, derived via immunoSEQ multiplex PCR, lists solely in-frame clones and lacks some. The sample has about 200,000 clones; about 81% are singletons. The sequencing input was PBMCs. The receptors were sampled from a woman aged 25 to 39 in good health and CMV-seronegative. CDR3s include the opening cysteine and the closing phenylalanine or tryptophan. The D gene is left open where the match is weak. Clone size is shown for a subset of rows, as once, few, many or a class of expanded clone.

>TRBD1|TRBJ2-5|-|TRBV2
TGTGCCAGCAGGGGAGGACAGGGCTACGTGCAAGAGACCCAGTACTTC
CASRGGQGYVQETQYF
>-|TRBJ2-5|few|TRBV7-9
TGTGCCAGCAGCTTTCTCCAGGGAAAAGAGACCCAGTACTTC
CASSFLQGKETQYF
>-|TRBJ1-1|-|TRBV10-1
TGCGCCAGCAGTGACAGTCCCGGCGGCACTGAAGCTTTCTTT
CASSDSPGGTEAFF
>-|TRBJ2-1|-|TRBV9
TGTGCCAGCAGCCCATCACTATACAATGAGCAGTTCTTC
CASSPSLYNEQFF
>-|TRBJ1-1|-|TRBV2
TGTGCCAGCACCCCAAGCGGACAGAAGAACACTGAAGCTTTCTTT
CASTPSGQKNTEAFF
>-|TRBJ1-1|-|TRBV7-9
TGTGCCAGCAGCCCCCCAGGCACTGAAGCTTTCTTT
CASSPPGTEAFF
>-|TRBJ1-1|-|TRBV6-1
TGTGCCAGCAGTGAGGGCAGGGGCTTCCAGAACACTGAAGCTTTCTTT
CASSEGRGFQNTEAFF
>-|TRBJ1-3|-|TRBV7-9
TGTGCCAGCAGCTTATCAACCCAGGGGAACACCATATATTTT
CASSLSTQGNTIYF
>-|TRBJ2-5|-|TRBV2
TGTGCCAGCGGGGAGGATTTCAGTTCGAAAGAGACCCAGTACTTC
CASGEDFSSKETQYF
>-|TRBJ2-7|-|TRBV29-1
TGCAGCGTTGAAGAGGGGGGAGGGAACAGGGCCTACGAGCAGTACTTC
CSVEEGGGNRAYEQYF
>-|TRBJ1-2|-|TRBV7-9
TGTGCCAGCAGTGAGGGTGAGACAGGCAACTATGGCTACACCTTC
CASSEGETGNYGYTF
>TRBD1|TRBJ1-1|-|TRBV6-5
TGTGCCAGCAGTTACAGGGGACAGGGAGGCACTGAAGCTTTCTTT
CASSYRGQGGTEAFF
>TRBD1|TRBJ1-5|few|TRBV19
TGTGCCAGTAGTCGCTCCGGAACAGGGGCAGAACAGCCCCAGCATTTT
CASSRSGTGAEQPQHF
>TRBD1|TRBJ2-1|-|TRBV4-2
TGTGCCAGCAGCCAAGTGACCCCAATGGGGACAGCATACAATGAGCAGTTCTTC
CASSQVTPMGTAYNEQFF
>TRBD1|TRBJ1-1|-|TRBV7-9
TGTGCCAGCAGCCCCCAGGGACAGATGAACACTGAAGCTTTCTTT
CASSPQGQMNTEAFF
>-|TRBJ1-5|once|TRBV6-5
TGTGCCAGCAGTTACCAGAGCAATCAGCCCCAGCATTTT
CASSYQSNQPQHF
>TRBD1|TRBJ1-1|-|TRBV7-8
TGTGCCAGCAGCGGACGGGACAGGGGGATGGAAGCTTTCTTT
CASSGRDRGMEAFF
>-|TRBJ2-5|-|TRBV12-1
TGTGCCAGCAGCTTGGCGGGGGCTAGCGGGGCTGATGAGACCCAGTACTTC
CASSLAGASGADETQYF
>-|TRBJ1-4|-|TRBV18
TGTGCCAGCTCGTTACGGGACACAGCAACTAATGAAAAACTGTTTTTT
CASSLRDTATNEKLFF
>-|TRBJ1-5|-|TRBV4-1
TGCGCCAGCAGCCAAGACCTTTGGACAGACCATCAGCCCCAGCATTTT
CASSQDLWTDHQPQHF
>-|TRBJ2-7|-|TRBV4-1
TGCGCCAGCAGCCAAGCTCCCGACAACGCCGCCTACGAGCAGTACTTC
CASSQAPDNAAYEQYF
>TRBD1|TRBJ2-7|-|TRBV27
TGTGCCAGCAACTCCCGGACAGGGACCTACGAGCAGTACTTC
CASNSRTGTYEQYF
>TRBD1|TRBJ2-4|-|TRBV7-8
TGTGCCAGCAGCTTAGGGAGGACAGGGAACATTCAGTACTTC
CASSLGRTGNIQYF
>TRBD1|TRBJ1-2|-|TRBV5-5
TGTGCCAGCAGCCCGTGGCAGGGGGCCGGCTATGGCTACACCTTC
CASSPWQGAGYGYTF
>TRBD1|TRBJ2-7|-|TRBV9
TGTGCCAGCAGCCCCGGGACAGGGGGACTCTACGAGCAGTACTTC
CASSPGTGGLYEQYF
>-|TRBJ1-4|-|TRBV2
TGTGCCAGCAGTGACCACGGGGGGAGACCTAATGAAAAACTGTTTTTT
CASSDHGGRPNEKLFF
>-|TRBJ2-7|once|TRBV7-2
TGTGCCAGCAGCTTCAAGACAGGCCCCTACGAGCAGTACTTC
CASSFKTGPYEQYF
>TRBD1|TRBJ2-2|-|TRBV7-9
TGTGCCAGCAGCTTAACAGGGGGCATCGGGGAGCTGTTTTTT
CASSLTGGIGELFF
>-|TRBJ2-7|many|TRBV5-1
TGCGCCAGCACTACTGACGAGCAGTACTTC
CASTTDEQYF
>TRBD2|TRBJ2-1|-|TRBV2
TGTGCCAGCCTCCGTGAGGGGCGGGGGGGTGAGCAGTTCTTC
CASLREGRGGEQFF
>-|TRBJ2-7|once|TRBV14
TGTGCCAGCCGGGACGCGGGAACGTACGAGCAGTACTTC
CASRDAGTYEQYF
>-|TRBJ2-7|-|TRBV19
TGTGCCAGTAGTATAGATCGGTGGAGGGACGAGCAGTACTTC
CASSIDRWRDEQYF
>TRBD1|TRBJ1-5|-|TRBV6-5
TGTGCCAGCGGCCCCGGGACAGGGCATCAGCCCCAGCATTTT
CASGPGTGHQPQHF
>-|TRBJ1-4|-|TRBV19
TGTGCCAGTACCACGGAAGGGGCTTCTAATGAAAAACTGTTTTTT
CASTTEGASNEKLFF
>-|TRBJ2-7|-|TRBV18
TGTGCCAGCTCGTGGGGAGGGGGTTCCTACGAGCAGTACTTC
CASSWGGGSYEQYF
>TRBD2|TRBJ2-3|once|TRBV5-1
TGCGCCAGCAGCCCTCTAGCGGCCCCCGAAGATACGCAGTATTTT
CASSPLAAPEDTQYF
>TRBD2|TRBJ2-7|once|TRBV27
TGTGCCAGCAGGGATTTGGGGGAGGGTTACGAGCAGTACTTC
CASRDLGEGYEQYF
>TRBD2|TRBJ2-3|-|TRBV6-4
TGTGCCAGCAGTGAAACTAGCGGAAACACAGATACGCAGTATTTT
CASSETSGNTDTQYF
>-|TRBJ2-1|-|TRBV27
TGTGCCAGCAGTTTTTTGGGAGGCGGTTTAAACAATGAGCAGTTCTTC
CASSFLGGGLNNEQFF
>-|TRBJ2-5|-|TRBV7-9
TGTGCCAGCAGCTCCGGGAACGCTGAAGAGACCCAGTACTTC
CASSSGNAEETQYF